The sequence of this T cell receptor beta chain was determined in a study of T cells in Graves' hyperthyroidism and ophthalmopathy. Overall study context: Peripheral blood sampling occurred at initial diagnosis, before any treatment. Findings and limits, study-wide: Within blood appeared most thyroid clonotypes that had expanded above 0.001. Separation of ophthalmopathy from stable hyperthyroidism was achieved by a 13 V-J model.

Out of roughly 10 ml of fresh peripheral blood came the PBMCs. The ends were cut back, 8 bases at V and 4 bases at J, with 9 bases in the middle. The V gene's germline CDR1 is MNHEY and CDR2 SVGEGT. This CDR3 contains 12 residues. This clonotype came up a few times. Its antigen is unknown. The investigators amplified TCR beta CDR3 regions from RNA transcripts. The primer set for the first-round RT-PCR of the TCR CDR3 was HTBI. MiXCR, run by TCRdb on the multiplex PCR reads, gives a single entry per CDR3 protein. The profile shows hundreds of thousands of distinct CDR3 sequences, 15% to 20% of them singletons.

Sequencing was done on a sample of blood. The receptor was isolated from a woman in her 30s with Graves' hyperthyroidism. V and J are TRBV6-2 or TRBV6-3 and TRBJ2-1; unclear D gene. The CDR3 region is CASLNLYNEQFF. As DNA, the CDR3 is TGTGCCAGCTTAAACCTTTACAATGAGCAGTTCTTC.